The 29 T cell receptor beta chains reported below all come from one sample, sequenced in a study of OX40 agonist ivuxolimab in advanced cancers. TCRdb's copy holds only in-frame clones and misses some; the assay was immunoSEQ multiplex PCR. The sample lists some 49,000 clones, about 85% seen once, with roughly 20% in the top ten. Sequencing used CD4+ or CD8+ T cells sorted from blood, obtained in a trial of the OX40 agonist ivuxolimab. These receptors were taken from an adult with an advanced solid tumor such as melanoma, head and neck, liver or kidney cancer.

The rearrangement links TRBV7-9 to TRBJ2-7; tentatively, D is TRBD2 (6 bases). This CDR3 contains 13 residues. Trimming pared 4 bases from V and 7 bases from J, leaving 14 bases between. The germline V gene encodes CDR1 SEHNR and CDR2 FQNEAQ (reference sequence). The CDR3 DNA follows: TGTGCCAGCAGCTCTCAGACTAGAGGGGAGCAGTACGTC. It specifies CASSSQTRGEQYV.

This chain joins TRBV7-2 and TRBJ1-2; D gene unclear. CDR1 and CDR2 from the germline V gene are SGHTA and FQGNSA. V was clipped by 5 bases and J by 1 base, with 20 bases between them. The CDR3 consists of 17 residues. The CDR3 sequence: CASSTPGREGSNYGYTF. The CDR3 DNA is TGTGCCAGCAGCACCCCCGGAAGGGAAGGTAGTAACTATGGCTACACCTTC.

The CDR3 loop is CASSLQGAGNYGYTF. CDR3 nucleotides: TGTGCCAGCAGTTTACAGGGAGCTGGAAACTATGGCTACACCTTC. V gene TRBV28 combines with J gene TRBJ1-2, with D maybe TRBD1 (5 bases). V dropped 2 bases and J dropped 2 bases, with 12 bases sitting between them. Germline V CDR1 and CDR2: MDHEN, SYDVKM. CDR3 length: 15 amino acids.

This clone was picked up one time. This chain links TRBV6-5 with TRBJ2-1; TRBD2 might be the D (6 bases). Trimming stripped 2 bases from V and 8 bases from J, with 16 bases between. The germline gives CDR1 MNHEY, CDR2 SVGAGI. The CDR3 extends over 15 amino acids. CDR3 nucleotide sequence: TGTGCCAGCAGTTACGGAGGGACGGTGAAGGATGAGCAGTTCTTC. Protein: CASSYGGTVKDEQFF.

The J gene is TRBJ1-2, the V gene TRBV29-1; no firm D call. Deletions cut 3 bases from V and 6 bases from J, with 11 bases between. Germline lookup yields CDR1 SQVTM and CDR2 ANQGSEA. This CDR3 comprises 12 residues. CDR3: CSVEALEDGYTF. The CDR3 DNA reads TGCAGCGTTGAGGCACTAGAGGATGGCTACACCTTC.

The chain is built from TRBV6-6 and TRBJ2-7; no clear D gene. Trimming removed 6 bases at V and 3 bases at J, with 6 bases between. Germline-derived CDR1 and CDR2 are MNHNY and SVGAGI (reference sequence). This CDR3 contains 11 residues. The CDR3 bases are TGTGCCAGCAGGATGAGCTACGAGCAGTACGTC. This encodes CASRMSYEQYV.

V gene TRBV29-1 combines with J gene TRBJ2-2; D unresolved. Trimming cost V 5 bases and J 4 bases, with 11 bases left between them. CDR1 SQVTM and CDR2 ANQGSEA come from the germline V gene. CDR3 length equals 13 residues. CDR3 DNA: TGCAGCGTTTTCTTTCGGGTCACCGGGGAGCTGTTTTTT. Translation gives CSVFFRVTGELFF.

The sample holds a few counts of this clone. The V gene is TRBV4-3, the J gene TRBJ1-5; D is undetermined. This CDR3 is 15 amino acids long. Trimming removed 0 bases from V and 3 bases from J, with 9 bases in between. Germline V gives CDR1 LGHNA, CDR2 YSLEER. CDR3: CASSQDYSVNQPQHF. In DNA form, the CDR3 reads TGCGCCAGCAGCCAAGATTATTCGGTCAATCAGCCCCAGCATTTT.

J is TRBJ1-2 and V is TRBV4-3, with D possibly TRBD1 on 5 matching bases. The CDR3 has 15 amino acids. CDR1 is LGHNA, CDR2 YSLEER, per germline. V lost 4 bases and J 4 bases, leaving 16 bases between the germline ends. The CDR3, as DNA: TGCGCCAGCAGCCTAATCCGGGACGGATTCTATGGCTACACCTTC. This sequence encodes CASSLIRDGFYGYTF.

V is TRBV7-6 and J is TRBJ1-1; a weak D match, TRBD1 (6 bases). V was shortened by 0 bases and J by 5 bases, with 13 bases between the two germline ends. CDR3 length: 15 amino acids. Per the germline V gene, CDR1 is SGHVS and CDR2 is FNYEAQ. The CDR3 nucleotides read TGTGCCAGCAGCTTAGCCCCGGGGGCGCGAACTGAAGCTTTCTTT. It yields the protein CASSLAPGARTEAFF.

The J gene is TRBJ1-6, the V gene TRBV7-2; 7 positions match TRBD1. CDR3 size: 18 residues. CDR1 SGHTA and CDR2 FQGNSA come from the germline V gene. Germline trimming cut 6 bases from V and 0 bases from J; bases unmatched to any gene: 11. The CDR3 sequence: CASRITGAPSSYNSPLHF. CDR3 coding DNA: TGTGCCAGCAGGATTACAGGGGCCCCGAGCTCCTATAATTCACCCCTCCACTTT. The entire variable domain, with the rest obtained from reference TRBV7-2 and TRBJ1-6, is as follows: GAGVSQSPSNKVTEKGKDVELRCDPISGHTALYWYRQSLGQGLEFLIYFQGNSAPDKSGLPSDRFSAERTGGSVSTLTIQRTQQEDSAVYLCASRITGAPSSYNSPLHFGNGTRLTVT.

V is TRBV2 and J is TRBJ2-3; 10 positions match TRBD2. This CDR3 is 15 amino acids long. V shed 6 bases and J 3 bases; nucleotides not matched to a gene: 6. CDR1 and CDR2 (germline): SNHLY, FYNNEI. The CDR3 nucleotides read TGTGCCAGCAGCGACCTAGCGGGGGATACAGATACGCAGTATTTT. Amino acid sequence: CASSDLAGDTDTQYF.

The chain uses TRBV11-2 and TRBJ2-2; 10 bases line up with TRBD2. From germline, CDR1 is SGHAT and CDR2 FQNNGV. The CDR3 is made up of 16 amino acids. With 2 bases clipped from V and 4 bases from J, the junction kept 4 bases outside the gene matches. For the CDR3, the DNA is TGTGCCAGCAGCTTATGGGTAGCGGGGGGCACCGGGGAGCTGTTTTTT. Its protein is CASSLWVAGGTGELFF.

This clone showed up just a few times. V and J are TRBV29-1 and TRBJ2-1, with D unclear. The CDR3 loop spans 10 amino acids. In germline, CDR1 is SQVTM, CDR2 ANQGSEA. V shed 4 bases and J shed 9 bases, with 7 bases lying between them. The CDR3 protein is CSVVYGEQFF. In nucleotides, the CDR3 is TGCAGCGTTGTATATGGTGAGCAGTTCTTC.

The genes are TRBV29-1 and TRBJ1-4; 9 bases agree with TRBD1. Germline CDR1 is SQVTM and CDR2 is ANQGSEA. V lost 6 bases to trimming and J lost 3 bases; unmatched junction nucleotides: 5. This CDR3 comprises 14 residues. CDR3 bases: TGCAGCGTCGTCTGGACAGGGGCTAATGAAAAACTGTTTTTT. This codes for CSVVWTGANEKLFF.

The chain combines TRBV19 with TRBJ2-2; D gene uncertain. Trimming took off 7 bases at V and 7 bases at J, with 19 bases between the two ends. Germline V gives CDR1 LNHDA, CDR2 SQIVND (reference sequence). The CDR3 length is 15 residues. The CDR3 is CASIRTPQWSGELFF. In DNA, the CDR3 is TGTGCCAGTATTCGCACCCCCCAGTGGAGCGGGGAGCTGTTTTTT.

The DNA for the CDR3 is TGTGCCAGAAGCCAAAAATTACAGGGTCTCGAGCAGTACTTC. Translating it yields CARSQKLQGLEQYF. The chain uses TRBV5-3 and TRBJ2-7; the D gene is possibly TRBD1 (6 bases). TRBV5-3 belongs to the ORF category, with a function that is uncertain. The CDR3 runs to 14 residues. Between the trimmed V and J ends, which lost 4 bases and 6 bases, there was a span of 17 bases.

This chain links TRBV7-9 with TRBJ2-6; 8 bases are a match to TRBD1. V was pared by 8 bases and J by 2 bases, with 8 bases of the junction left unmatched. The CDR3 is 16 amino acids. The V gene's germline CDR1 is SEHNR and CDR2 FQNEAQ (reference sequence). The CDR3 DNA reads TGTGCCAGCGTACGACAGGGGTCCGCTGGGGCCAACGTCCTGACTTTC. Translating gives CASVRQGSAGANVLTF.

This chain connects TRBV6-6 to TRBJ2-3; perhaps TRBD1 as D (5 bases). V dropped 4 bases and J dropped 0 bases, with 8 bases sitting between them. CDR1 and CDR2 from the germline V gene are MNHNY and SVGAGI (reference sequence). This CDR3 is 14 amino acids long. The CDR3 spells CASSLDSSTDTQYF. CDR3 DNA sequence: TGTGCCAGCAGTTTAGACAGTAGCACAGATACGCAGTATTTT.

The rearrangement links TRBV28 to TRBJ2-7; no definite D call. The CDR3 is 14 residues long. V was trimmed by 5 bases and J by 7 bases, leaving 18 bases between them. Germline-derived CDR1 and CDR2 are MDHEN and SYDVKM. This CDR3 is CASSAARGWWEQYV. The CDR3 region has the DNA TGTGCCAGCAGTGCCGCAAGAGGTTGGTGGGAGCAGTACGTC.

V gene TRBV27 combines with J gene TRBJ1-2; 7 nucleotides line up with TRBD1. The V gene's germline CDR1 is MNHEY and CDR2 SMNVEV (reference sequence). The CDR3 extends over 15 amino acids. V lost 3 bases, J lost 6 bases, and 10 bases stayed unmatched. DNA for the CDR3: TGTGCCAGCAGTTTCTACCGGGGACAGAGTGATGGCTACACCTTC. The encoded protein is CASSFYRGQSDGYTF.

The chain recombines TRBV6-5 with TRBJ2-1; D call uncertain. The CDR3 runs 13 residues. Trimming cost V 0 bases and J 9 bases, with 9 bases left between them. Germline loops: CDR1 MNHEY, CDR2 SVGAGI. The CDR3 is CASSYSSWGEQFF. In DNA form, the CDR3 reads TGTGCCAGCAGTTACTCTTCTTGGGGTGAGCAGTTCTTC.

The genes are TRBV27 and TRBJ1-1; D call uncertain. Germline lookup yields CDR1 MNHEY and CDR2 SMNVEV (reference sequence). This CDR3 region has 13 residues. Trimming took 3 bases from V and 1 from J, leaving 6 bases between them. CDR3 loop: CASSLSWNTEAFF. In DNA, the CDR3 is TGTGCCAGCAGTTTGTCGTGGAACACTGAAGCTTTCTTT.

The chain combines TRBV9 with TRBJ2-1; the D is unclear. Trimming left V 4 bases short and J 2 bases short, with 13 bases between. The CDR3 is made up of 15 amino acids. Germline CDR1 is SGDLS and CDR2 is YYNGEE. Written as DNA, the CDR3 is TGTGCCAGCAGCCCCGACCCGGCAACCTACAATGAGCAGTTCTTC. Residues: CASSPDPATYNEQFF.

The chain has TRBV7-9 and TRBJ1-2; TRBD1 aligns across 8 bases. Germline CDR1 and CDR2: SEHNR and FQNEAQ (reference sequence). The V and J ends lost 5 bases and 2 bases, in that order; junction bases with no gene match: 7. The CDR3 covers 15 residues. Here the CDR3 DNA reads TGTGCCAGCAGCCCCCCATGGACAGGGAACTATGGCTACACCTTC. It translates to CASSPPWTGNYGYTF.

V usage is TRBV7-9 and J usage is TRBJ2-5; perhaps D is TRBD1 or TRBD2 (5 bases each). The CDR3 is made up of 14 amino acids. With 5 bases removed from V and 1 base from J, the gap between germline ends came to 11 bases. Germline CDR1 and CDR2: SEHNR and FQNEAQ (reference sequence). The CDR3 DNA is TGTGCCAGCAGCCCTCACGGGGCCCAAGAGACCCAGTACTTC. This sequence encodes CASSPHGAQETQYF.

This chain links TRBV7-3 with TRBJ1-1, with no clear D. The CDR3 has 19 residues. CDR1 is SGHTA and CDR2 is FQGTGA in the germline V gene. V shed 2 bases and J shed 2 bases, with 24 bases lying between them. The CDR3 here is CASSLVLFIVTERNTEAFF. CDR3 sequence (DNA): TGTGCCAGCAGCTTAGTACTTTTCATCGTAACAGAACGAAACACTGAAGCTTTCTTT.

V and J are TRBV5-1 and TRBJ1-6; a possible D gene is TRBD1 (5 bases). From germline, CDR1 is SGHRS and CDR2 YFSETQ. This CDR3 contains 17 residues. Trimming took 0 bases from V and 0 from J, leaving 10 bases between them. DNA of the CDR3: TGCGCCAGCAGCTTGGCAGGGCTCAGCTCCTATAATTCACCCCTCCACTTT. Residues: CASSLAGLSSYNSPLHF.

J is TRBJ2-3 and V is TRBV9; TRBD2 matches 7 bases. This CDR3 comprises 15 residues. V was pared by 4 bases and J by 5 bases, with 10 bases of the junction left unmatched. CDR1 and CDR2 from the germline V gene are SGDLS and YYNGEE. The CDR3 spells CASSTRSGAVDTQYF. As DNA, the CDR3 is TGTGCCAGCAGCACCCGAAGCGGGGCGGTAGATACGCAGTATTTT.